This T cell receptor (beta chain) was captured in a study of blood T cell repertoires in COVID-19. Assay: immunoSEQ multiplex PCR; the TCRdb copy retains only in-frame clones and omits some. The sample lists under 300,000 clones; around 85% were seen once. The CDR3 length is 14 residues. Trimming took off 5 bases at V and 2 bases at J, with 12 bases between the two ends. Germline CDR1 is SEHNR and CDR2 is FQNEAQ (reference sequence). Sequences were obtained from PBMCs or T cells enriched from blood (not recorded which). The V call is TRBV7-9, the J call TRBJ1-2; tentatively, D is TRBD1 (6 bases). The receptor was isolated from a woman in her 40s with acute COVID-19. CDR3 sequence reads: CASSRDTGNYGYTF. The CDR3 DNA is TGTGCCAGCAGCCGGGACACTGGGAACTATGGCTACACCTTC. The variable domain in full, completed from reference TRBV7-9 and TRBJ1-2, reads DTGVSQNPRHKITKRGQNVTFRCDPISEHNRLYWYRQTLGQGPEFLTYFQNEAQLEKSRLLSDRFSAERPKGSFSTLEIQRTEQGDSAMYLCASSRDTGNYGYTFGSGTRLTVV.